Included here is one TCR beta chain sequence, with context. This clone was seen a few times. Its antigen is currently not known. The input lacks base qualities; no much larger clone sits a single base away. The data originate from a study of blood T cell repertoires in COVID-19 (TCRdb year 2020). For context, the study as a whole: Collaborator samples came from the United States, Italy and Spain and covered acute and convalescent phases of COVID-19. The repertoires were released in a freely available public database intended as a resource for research on the immune response to SARS-CoV-2. Subjects who had been exposed to COVID-19, were actively infected with it, or had recovered from it provided the deeply sampled blood TCRbeta repertoires that made up the dataset. The prospective study material was composed of cDNA or gDNA derived from T cells, B-cell-depleted T cells, or PBMCs. Where HLA class I and class II types were available, the types were taken from metadata supplied by the sample provider, not from assay-based typing. Sample metadata almost always included a de-identified subject ID, COVID-19 status, age in years and sex. Samples were obtained from the ongoing ImmuneRACE study (first 160 participants) and from 950 to 1,500 subjects provided by 6 global collaborators. The research as a whole found: The quantity of clinical and demographic metadata differed by source and by participant and was supplied without curation.

CDR1 and CDR2, per the germline V gene, are SGHTA and FQGNSA. Trimming removed 5 bases from V and 1 base from J; the gene matches leave 6 bases unexplained. The CDR3 measures 15 amino acids from cysteine to phenylalanine. CDR3 DNA only is kept here, 45 bases in frame from base 1. TCRbeta CDR3 regions were amplified from genomic DNA using the immunoSEQ Assay, a bias-controlled multiplex PCR. The authors' pipeline ran thus. The number of nucleated cells in each sample was estimated by amplification of reference gene primers within the assay. Sequence reads were collapsed and filtered to measure the absolute abundance of every unique TCRbeta CDR3 rearrangement. Productive Simpson clonality was computed per sample as the square root of Simpson's diversity index over productive rearrangements. Sourced from immuneACCESS, this table was stored by TCRdb with only in-frame sequences that have V and J called. A share of the clones is absent; for the studies checked, an unresolved V gene accounts for under half, and the remainder has no known explanation. V and J calls and clone size follow that table, whereas D and trimming were derived from the DNA. For this sample the table gives approximately 280,000 clones, of which nearly 90% were detected only once. About 1.7% of the sample is taken by the ten largest.

In the prospective study, participants were 18 to 89 years old, resided in about 25 geographic areas of the United States, and were enrolled through a virtual design. Cohort assignment in the prospective study relied on participant-reported clinical history from a screening survey and a study questionnaire. Mobile phlebotomists in the prospective study collected whole blood, serum and a nasopharyngeal or oropharyngeal swab from every participant. Over an approximately 2-month period, participants in the prospective study had the option of providing additional blood draws and questionnaires. Prospective study blood samples were shipped either frozen or at room temperature before DNA extraction.

The receptor comes from a woman younger than 35 with acute COVID-19. Input material: PBMCs or T cells enriched from blood (not recorded which). The chain is encoded by TRBV7-2 joined to TRBJ2-7, with 9 middle bases fitting TRBD2. The CDR3 reads CASSPGTSRSYEQYF. The DNA sequence is TGTGCCAGCAGCCCAGGGACTAGCCGGTCCTACGAGCAGTACTTC. Beyond the CDR3, the reference TRBV7-2 and TRBJ2-7 genes provide the residues; the full variable domain reads: GAGVSQSPSNKVTEKGKDVELRCDPISGHTALYWYRQSLGQGLEFLIYFQGNSAPDKSGLPSDRFSAERTGGSVSTLTIQRTQQEDSAVYLCASSPGTSRSYEQYFGPGTRLTVT.